This TCR beta chain stems from a study of CD8 T cells in ankylosing spondylitis. V was clipped by 3 bases and J by 2 bases, with 8 bases between them. This CDR3 has 14 residues. Germline V gene data show CDR1 as ENHRY and CDR2 as SYGVKD. The sample holds many counts of this clonotype. TCRdb processed the 5' RACE reads anew with MiXCR; each CDR3 protein has one entry. Of about 300,000 distinct CDR3 sequences in the sample, around 10% were seen once. This clonotype originated in a female donor with ankylosing spondylitis or in good health (not recorded which). The specimen was blood, either unsorted or a sorted T cell fraction (not recorded which). The rearrangement joins TRBV10-3 to TRBJ1-3; the D gene is possibly TRBD1 (5 bases). CDR3 coding DNA: TGTGCCATCAGTGACCAGGGAACTGGAAACACCATATATTTT. Translation gives CAISDQGTGNTIYF.